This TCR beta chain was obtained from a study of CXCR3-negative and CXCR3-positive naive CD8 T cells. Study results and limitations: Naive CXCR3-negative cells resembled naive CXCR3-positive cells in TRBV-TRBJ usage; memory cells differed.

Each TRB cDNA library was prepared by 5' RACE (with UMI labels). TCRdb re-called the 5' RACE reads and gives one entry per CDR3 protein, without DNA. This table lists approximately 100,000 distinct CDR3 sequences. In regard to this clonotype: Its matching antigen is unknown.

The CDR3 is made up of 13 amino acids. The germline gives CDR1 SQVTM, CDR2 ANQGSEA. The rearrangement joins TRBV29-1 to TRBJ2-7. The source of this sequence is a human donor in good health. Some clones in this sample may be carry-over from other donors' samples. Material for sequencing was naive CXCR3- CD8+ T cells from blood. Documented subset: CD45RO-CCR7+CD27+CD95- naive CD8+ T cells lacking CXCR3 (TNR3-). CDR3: CSVSEAYSYEQYF.